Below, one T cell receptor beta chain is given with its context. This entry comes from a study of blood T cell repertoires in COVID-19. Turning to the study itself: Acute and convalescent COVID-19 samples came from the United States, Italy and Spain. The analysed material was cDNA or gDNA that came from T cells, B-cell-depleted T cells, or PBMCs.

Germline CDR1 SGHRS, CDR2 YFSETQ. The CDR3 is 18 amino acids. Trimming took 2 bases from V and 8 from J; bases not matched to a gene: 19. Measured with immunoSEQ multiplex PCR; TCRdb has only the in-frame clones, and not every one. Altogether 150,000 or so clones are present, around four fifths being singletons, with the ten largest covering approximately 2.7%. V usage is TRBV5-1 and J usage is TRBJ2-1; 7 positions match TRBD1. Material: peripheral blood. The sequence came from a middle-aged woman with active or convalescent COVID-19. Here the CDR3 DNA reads TGCGCCAGCAGCTTAGTTGTAGGGGGCGCAGCACCGTCGCATGAGCAGTTCTTC. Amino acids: CASSLVVGGAAPSHEQFF.